This T cell receptor (beta chain) was captured in a study of T cells in Graves' hyperthyroidism and ophthalmopathy. Study observations and caveats: A 13 V-J model separated ophthalmopathy from stable hyperthyroidism.

Patients between 18 and 65 years old had hyperthyroidism, newly diagnosed and lasting under 2 months. Fresh peripheral blood, under 13 ml, yielded the PBMCs. CDR1 and CDR2 from the germline V gene are KGHDR and SFDVKD. V dropped 3 bases and J dropped 5 bases, with 18 bases sitting between them. CDR3 size: 17 residues. Comment on this clonotype: Its antigen is not known.

Amplified TCR beta CDR3 regions came from RNA transcripts. Using the HTBI primer set, a first-round RT-PCR was run on the TCR CDR3. TCRdb re-derived calls from the multiplex PCR reads in MiXCR, one entry per CDR3 protein. The table shows fewer than 700,000 distinct CDR3 sequences, with roughly 16% occurring only once. The clonotype was recovered from a woman in her twenties or thirties with Graves' hyperthyroidism. This sequence joins TRBV24-1 and TRBJ1-4; D is perhaps TRBD1 (5 bases). What was sequenced was blood. CDR3: CATSDPSRGGKNEKLFF. CDR3 DNA sequence: TGTGCCACCAGTGATCCTTCCCGGGGCGGAAAAAATGAAAAACTGTTTTTT.